These 3 T cell receptor beta chains originate from one sample sequenced in a study. MiXCR, run by TCRdb on the 5' RACE reads, gives a single entry per CDR3 protein. The sample holds some 62,000 distinct CDR3 sequences, 25% to 35% seen once. Source material: tumor-infiltrating naive CD4+ T cells sorted from the breast tumor. The subset is: naive CD4+ T cells, CD4+CD45RA+CD25-. Receptors originate from a female donor with breast cancer.

For the CDR3, the DNA is TGCAGTGCTACTGAGGGGGCGCGGGGCTACACCTTC. Its protein product is CSATEGARGYTF. This sequence joins TRBV20-1 and TRBJ1-2; 7 nucleotides line up with TRBD1. With 4 bases clipped from V and 8 bases from J, the junction kept 7 bases outside the gene matches. The germline gives CDR1 DFQATT, CDR2 SNEGSKA (reference sequence). The CDR3 is made up of 12 amino acids.

In this sample, this clonotype turned up a few times. The chain uses TRBV20-1 and TRBJ2-4; D possibly corresponds to TRBD1 (6 bases). Germline CDR1 is DFQATT and CDR2 is SNEGSKA (reference sequence). There are 16 residues in the CDR3. V gave up 1 base and J gave up 1 base, with 14 bases separating them. CDR3 sequence: CSARADSLFAKNIQYF. The DNA of the CDR3 is TGCAGTGCTAGAGCGGACAGCCTCTTCGCCAAAAACATTCAGTACTTC.

This clonotype was recorded many times. The chain couples TRBV16 to TRBJ2-1; TRBD2 is a possible D gene (7 bases). Germline values: CDR1 KGHSY, CDR2 FQNENV. This CDR3 has 15 residues. Trimming cost V 2 bases and J 2 bases, with 10 bases left between them. CDR3 protein: CASSQGGAPYNEQFF. DNA of the CDR3: TGTGCCAGCAGCCAAGGGGGGGCCCCCTACAATGAGCAGTTCTTC.